The 17 T cell receptor beta chains below all came from one sample that was sequenced in a study of blood T cells in healthy people across ages. Primers used in a second PCR of about 6 to 11 cycles were a sample-barcoded 5' primer and a J-beta primer mix. TCRdb called the 5' RACE reads again in MiXCR, with one record for every CDR3 protein. This sample has over a million distinct CDR3 sequences, with 42% found just once. Sample: blood. These receptors all come from a woman in her late teens or twenties in good health.

The gene calls are TRBV7-9 and TRBJ1-1; TRBD1 agrees at 10 bases. This CDR3 spans 17 amino acids. The V segment lost 5 bases and the J segment 0 bases; nucleotides outside the gene matches: 9. Germline-derived CDR1 and CDR2 are SEHNR and FQNEAQ (reference sequence). CDR3 loop: CASSRWTGGAMNTEAFF. Written as DNA, the CDR3 is TGTGCCAGCAGCCGTTGGACAGGGGGGGCCATGAACACTGAAGCTTTCTTT.

This clonotype was seen a single time. V is TRBV19 and J is TRBJ2-5; D call uncertain. The CDR3 length is 13 residues. Deletions cut 3 bases from V and 5 bases from J, with 10 bases between. CDR1 and CDR2 from the germline V gene are LNHDA and SQIVND (reference sequence). CDR3 nucleotides: TGTGCCAGTAGTATGTCGCGAGCGGAGACCCAGTACTTC. Its translation: CASSMSRAETQYF.

This clonotype was seen a few times. This rearrangement joins TRBV29-1 to TRBJ2-3; D possibly corresponds to TRBD2 (6 bases). The CDR3 loop spans 14 amino acids. The germline V gene has CDR1 SQVTM and CDR2 ANQGSEA. V dropped 4 bases and J dropped 6 bases, with 17 bases sitting between them. CDR3 nucleotide sequence: TGCAGCGTTGCGGGCGGGACCTCTTCGGATACGCAGTATTTT. It translates to CSVAGGTSSDTQYF.

This sequence joins TRBV20-1 and TRBJ2-1, with TRBD2 matching 14 bases. The CDR3 extends over 15 amino acids. Trimming removed 6 bases from V and 3 bases from J; junction bases left unmatched: 4. Germline assignment: CDR1 DFQATT and CDR2 SNEGSKA (reference sequence). The CDR3 loop is CSAPGTSGGYNEQFF. For the CDR3, the DNA is TGCAGTGCCCCCGGGACTAGCGGGGGCTACAATGAGCAGTTCTTC.

This clonotype was detected once. The V call is TRBV3-1, the J call TRBJ2-3; TRBD1 or TRBD2 may be the D gene (5 bases each). This CDR3 has 13 residues. Germline CDR1 and CDR2: LGHDT and YNNKEL (reference sequence). Trimming took 6 bases from V and 4 from J, leaving 11 bases between them. For the CDR3, the DNA is TGTGCCAGCAGGGGGGATTCCCCAGATACGCAGTATTTT. Translated: CASRGDSPDTQYF.

This clonotype has a single count. The chain recombines TRBV5-5 with TRBJ2-1; a possible D gene is TRBD2 (6 bases). The better agreement between TRBJ2-7 and the DNA end casts doubt on the J call. Germline CDR1 reads SGHKS; CDR2 reads YYEKEE (reference sequence). CDR3 length equals 15 residues. CDR3 coding DNA: TGTGCCAGCAGCCCGGGAGTGAAATCCTACAATGAGCAGTACTTC. It yields the protein CASSPGVKSYNEQYF.

The J gene is TRBJ1-5, the V gene TRBV12-3 or TRBV12-4; the D gene is possibly TRBD1 (5 bases). CDR3 length equals 16 residues. V shed 1 base and J shed 3 bases, with 13 bases lying between them. The CDR3 loop reads CASSLGMTGPNQPQHF. The CDR3 DNA follows: TGTGCCAGCAGTTTAGGGATGACGGGGCCCAATCAGCCCCAGCATTTT.

In its sample, this clonotype was seen a few times. For the CDR3, the DNA is TGTGCCAGCAGTCCTCCCGGACAGGGGGAGTTCTTC. Residues: CASSPPGQGEFF. The genes are TRBV28 and TRBJ2-1, with 10 positions matching TRBD1. The CDR3 covers 12 residues. J was trimmed by 14 bases and V by 5 bases; bases with no gene match: 6. CDR1 and CDR2 (germline): MDHEN, SYDVKM.

The V gene is TRBV6-1, the J gene TRBJ2-1; perhaps TRBD2 as D (6 bases). The V gene's germline CDR1 is MNHNS and CDR2 SASEGT. Trimming left V 9 bases short and J 6 bases short, with 18 bases between. The CDR3 is 14 amino acids. The CDR3 region has the DNA TGTGCCAGTCCCCGGGGACCCGGGGGCAATGAGCAGTTCTTC. As protein: CASPRGPGGNEQFF.

J is TRBJ2-3 and V is TRBV10-3, with 12 nucleotides matching TRBD2. This CDR3 spans 19 amino acids. Germline CDR1 reads ENHRY; CDR2 reads SYGVKD. Trimming removed 5 bases from V and 3 bases from J; junction bases left unmatched: 15. CDR3 bases: TGTGCCATCAGTCCGGGACTAGCGGGTCGTCGGGATAGGACAGATACGCAGTATTTT. Residues: CAISPGLAGRRDRTDTQYF.

The rearrangement joins TRBV20-1 to TRBJ2-7; 11 nucleotides align to TRBD1. The assigned J gene may be wrong: the sequence end matches TRBJ2-5 better. The CDR3 has 12 residues. Germline-derived CDR1 and CDR2 are DFQATT and SNEGSKA (reference sequence). The CDR3 spells CSAGQGAETQYF. In DNA, the CDR3 is TGCAGTGCTGGACAGGGGGCAGAGACCCAGTACTTC.

This clonotype was picked up a small number of times. The chain uses TRBV7-2 and TRBJ1-4; D not resolved. The germline V and J ends were trimmed by 2 bases and 8 bases, with 15 bases remaining between them. The CDR3 has 15 residues. CDR1 and CDR2 (germline): SGHTA, FQGNSA. The CDR3 region has the DNA TGTGCCAGCAGCTTATCGTCTGGCCGGATGGAAAAACTGTTTTTT. This encodes CASSLSSGRMEKLFF.

V usage is TRBV20-1 and J usage is TRBJ2-4; D could derive from TRBD1 or TRBD2 (6 bases each). Germline CDR1 is DFQATT and CDR2 is SNEGSKA (reference sequence). Trimming removed 7 bases at V and 3 bases at J, with 13 bases between. The CDR3 is made up of 13 amino acids. The CDR3 nucleotides are TGCAGTGTCGGGGGCGCAGGCAAAAACATTCAGTACTTC. Translation gives CSVGGAGKNIQYF.

This clonotype was seen only a few times. The chain joins TRBV12-3 or TRBV12-4 to TRBJ2-3; no definite D call. V was clipped by 2 bases and J by 2 bases, with 14 bases between them. This CDR3 is built from 16 residues. CDR3 DNA: TGTGCCAGCAGTTTACTCGGCGGAACCACCACAGATACGCAGTATTTT. It is translated as CASSLLGGTTTDTQYF.

V is TRBV20-1 and J is TRBJ2-3, with 9 bases lining up with TRBD2. CDR1 and CDR2 from the germline V gene are DFQATT and SNEGSKA (reference sequence). This CDR3 has 15 amino acids. V was clipped by 2 bases and J by 2 bases; unmatched bases: 5. CDR3 loop: CSARSSGGFTDTQYF. In DNA form, the CDR3 reads TGCAGTGCTAGATCCAGCGGGGGGTTCACAGATACGCAGTATTTT.

Here the CDR3 reads CSARPWTQLHEQYF. In nucleotides, the CDR3 is TGCAGTGCTAGACCCTGGACTCAGCTCCACGAGCAGTACTTC. The chain joins TRBV20-1 to TRBJ2-7; D is possibly TRBD2 (5 bases). The CDR3 consists of 14 residues. V lost 2 bases and J 5 bases, leaving 16 bases between the germline ends. Per the germline V gene, CDR1 is DFQATT and CDR2 is SNEGSKA (reference sequence).

This clonotype was observed a handful of times. The J gene is TRBJ2-7, the V gene TRBV9, with 8 bases lining up with TRBD2. Germline V gene data show CDR1 as SGDLS and CDR2 as YYNGEE. There are 14 residues in the CDR3. J lost 4 bases, V lost 2 bases, and 5 bases had no gene match. For the CDR3, the DNA is TGTGCCAGCAGCGTGGCTAGCGGGCAGTACGAGCAGTACTTC. Protein product: CASSVASGQYEQYF.